Below, 32 T cell receptor beta chains from the same sample are listed, as sequenced in a study of OX40 agonist ivuxolimab in advanced cancers. Profiling relied on immunoSEQ multiplex PCR, and the TCRdb table lists in-frame clones only, not all of them. Of fewer than 100,000 clones listed, roughly 80% are singletons. The sample consisted of CD4+ or CD8+ T cells sorted from blood, taken in a trial of the OX40 agonist ivuxolimab. The receptors stem from an adult with an advanced solid tumor such as melanoma, head and neck, liver or kidney cancer.

The V call is TRBV11-1, the J call TRBJ2-2; D is uncertain. The V gene's germline CDR1 is SGHAT and CDR2 FQDESV (reference sequence). The CDR3 spans 15 residues. With 1 base removed from V and 6 bases from J, the gap between germline ends came to 12 bases. CDR3 DNA sequence: TGTGCCAGCAGCTTAGTGGGTACCCCGTCCGGGGAGCTGTTTTTT. This translates into CASSLVGTPSGELFF. The complete variable domain, with remaining parts taken from reference TRBV11-1 and TRBJ2-2, reads EAEVAQSPRYKITEKSQAVAFWCDPISGHATLYWYRQILGQGPELLVQFQDESVVDDSQLPKDRFSAERLKGVDSTLKIQPAELGDSAMYLCASSLVGTPSGELFFGEGSRLTVL.

This clone turned up a few times. One junction end disagrees with the germline gene, perhaps due to a read error. The chain uses TRBV27 and TRBJ2-5; 12 bases align to TRBD2. This CDR3 is 16 amino acids long. Germline assignment: CDR1 MNHEY and CDR2 SMNVEV (reference sequence). The CDR3 here is CASSLSGTSGQGTQYF. In DNA form, the CDR3 reads TGTGCCAGCAGTTTATCTGGGACTAGCGGGCAAGGGACCCAGTACTTC.

The rearrangement links TRBV18 to TRBJ1-1, with D hard to call. Germline values: CDR1 KGHSH, CDR2 LQKENI. This CDR3 is 13 amino acids long. V was cut by 9 bases and J by 0 bases, with 11 bases left in between. This CDR3 is CASSDGLNTEAFF. In DNA, the CDR3 is TGTGCCAGTTCGGATGGCCTGAACACTGAAGCTTTCTTT.

The chain is built from TRBV25-1 and TRBJ2-2; D is perhaps TRBD1 (5 bases). Germline loops: CDR1 MGHDK, CDR2 SYGVNS. V lost 4 bases and J lost 8, with 14 bases in between. The CDR3 has 14 amino acids. The CDR3 nucleotides read TGTGCCAGCAGTGCATCAGGGCCTGTGGGGGAGCTGTTTTTT. This sequence encodes CASSASGPVGELFF.

This clone was recorded once. This chain connects TRBV6-5 to TRBJ2-7, with 7 bases lining up with TRBD2. J gave up 2 bases and V 6 bases, and 1 base lay outside the gene matches. There are 12 residues in the CDR3. The germline gives CDR1 MNHEY, CDR2 SVGAGI. For the CDR3, the DNA is TGTGCCAGCAGAACTAGCGCCTACGAGCAGTACTTC. Translated: CASRTSAYEQYF.

This chain links TRBV7-3 with TRBJ2-2; D possibly corresponds to TRBD2 (5 bases). Per the germline V gene, CDR1 is SGHTA and CDR2 is FQGTGA. Trimming cost V 0 bases and J 4 bases, with 9 bases left between them. The CDR3 runs 15 residues. The CDR3 DNA reads as TGTGCCAGCAGCTTAACAACCCGGGGCACCGGGGAGCTGTTTTTT. Translation gives CASSLTTRGTGELFF.

V and J are TRBV6-1 and TRBJ1-2; tentatively, D is TRBD1 (5 bases). The V gene lost 5 bases and the J gene lost 0 bases, with 7 bases spanning the gap. CDR1 is MNHNS, CDR2 SASEGT, per germline. The CDR3 loop spans 13 amino acids. For the CDR3, the DNA is TGTGCCAGCAGTCCGACAGCTAACTATGGCTACACCTTC. Translation: CASSPTANYGYTF.

This clone appeared a few times. This chain joins TRBV11-2 and TRBJ1-1; D is possibly TRBD1 (5 bases). V dropped 4 bases and J dropped 4 bases, with 13 bases sitting between them. Germline V gives CDR1 SGHAT, CDR2 FQNNGV. The CDR3 loop spans 14 amino acids. This CDR3 reads CASSSSGLATEAFF. DNA for the CDR3: TGTGCCAGCAGCTCGTCAGGGTTGGCCACTGAAGCTTTCTTT.

The V gene is TRBV7-9, the J gene TRBJ1-5; tentative D call: TRBD1 (6 bases). The CDR3 contains 14 residues. The germline CDR1 and CDR2 sequences are SEHNR and FQNEAQ (reference sequence). Trimming left V 5 bases short and J 7 bases short, with 15 bases between. Written as DNA, the CDR3 is TGTGCCAGCAGCGTAGGGACGGGGGGCCAGCCCCAGCATTTT. Protein: CASSVGTGGQPQHF.

V and J are TRBV18 and TRBJ2-7; D ambiguous. Trimming took off 3 bases at V and 6 bases at J, with 12 bases between the two ends. Germline V lookup: CDR1 KGHSH, CDR2 LQKENI. The CDR3 runs 13 residues. CDR3 sequence (DNA): TGTGCCAGCTCACCCGATTCGAAACTCGAGCAGTACTTC. Protein: CASSPDSKLEQYF.

A single count supports this clone. The rearrangement links TRBV11-2 to TRBJ2-7; 11 bases match TRBD2. CDR1 and CDR2 (germline): SGHAT, FQNNGV. V lost 8 bases and J lost 7; bases outside the gene matches: 10. This CDR3 region has 14 residues. This CDR3 is CASGSGGARTEQYF. The CDR3 DNA is TGTGCCAGCGGTAGCGGGGGGGCCCGTACGGAGCAGTACTTC.

The rearrangement joins TRBV7-3 to TRBJ2-5; tentatively, D is TRBD2 (6 bases). This CDR3 is 15 amino acids long. Germline V gives CDR1 SGHTA, CDR2 FQGTGA. V lost 2 bases to trimming and J lost 4 bases, with 14 bases between them. This chain's CDR3 is CASSLAPTTRETQYF. The CDR3 DNA reads TGTGCCAGCAGCTTAGCCCCGACGACTAGAGAGACCCAGTACTTC.

J is TRBJ1-4 and V is TRBV10-2; D is undetermined. The length of the CDR3 is 15 residues. CDR1 is WSHSY and CDR2 is SAAADI in the germline V gene. V lost 3 bases, J lost 0 bases, and 8 bases lay in between. The CDR3 region has the DNA TGCGCCAGCAGTGAAGCGCGGGCAACTAATGAAAAACTGTTTTTT. It is translated as CASSEARATNEKLFF.

This chain joins TRBV27 and TRBJ2-3; 8 bases match TRBD2. With V trimmed by 5 bases and J by 2 bases, 6 bases remained unmatched. The CDR3 spans 15 residues. Germline CDR1 MNHEY, CDR2 SMNVEV (reference sequence). The CDR3 DNA reads as TGTGCCAGCAGTCCCGCTAGCGGGTTCACAGATACGCAGTATTTT. This codes for CASSPASGFTDTQYF.

CDR3 residues: CASTREGTGDYEQYF. The CDR3 region has the DNA TGTGCCAGTACCCGGGAAGGGACAGGGGACTACGAGCAGTACTTC. The V call is TRBV19, the J call TRBJ2-7; TRBD1 matches at 10 bases. This CDR3 region has 15 residues. Germline lookup yields CDR1 LNHDA and CDR2 SQIVND (reference sequence). V lost 7 bases, J lost 3 bases, and 9 bases stayed unmatched.

The chain uses TRBV27 and TRBJ2-2, with D perhaps being TRBD1 or TRBD2 (6 bases each). V was pared by 5 bases and J by 4 bases, with 17 bases between. Germline V CDR1 and CDR2: MNHEY, SMNVEV (reference sequence). This CDR3 comprises 16 residues. CDR3 DNA: TGTGCCAGCAGTCCACTCCGAGGGGGGCCCACCGGGGAGCTGTTTTTT. It specifies CASSPLRGGPTGELFF.

The sample holds one count of this clone. This sequence joins TRBV28 and TRBJ1-2; possible D gene TRBD1, 5 bases. The CDR3 loop spans 12 amino acids. Germline V gene data show CDR1 as MDHEN and CDR2 as SYDVKM. V was trimmed by 6 bases and J by 4 bases, leaving 9 bases between them. The CDR3 sequence is CASRLTAYGYTF. The CDR3 nucleotides read TGTGCCAGCAGGCTGACAGCCTATGGCTACACCTTC.

A single count supports this clone. The chain joins TRBV30 to TRBJ1-2, with D uncertain. The CDR3 totals 13 residues. Trimming removed 0 bases from V and 4 bases from J, with 9 bases in between. CDR1 GTSNPN and CDR2 SVGIG come from the germline V gene (reference sequence). CDR3 residues: CAWSVGVAYGYTF. CDR3 in DNA: TGTGCCTGGAGTGTCGGGGTGGCCTATGGCTACACCTTC.

This clone was observed once. V usage is TRBV2 and J usage is TRBJ2-3; possibly TRBD1 for D (6 bases). Between the trimmed V and J ends, which lost 10 bases and 6 bases, there was a span of 20 bases. Germline V gene sequence: CDR1 SNHLY, CDR2 FYNNEI. CDR3 size: 14 residues. As DNA, the CDR3 is TGTGCCACCTCGCGAGGCCTAGACAGGGATACGCAGTATTTT. It yields the protein CATSRGLDRDTQYF.

The J gene is TRBJ1-1, the V gene TRBV10-3, with 8 bases fitting TRBD1. The CDR3 contains 15 residues. From germline, CDR1 is ENHRY and CDR2 SYGVKD. The V segment lost 2 bases and the J segment 6 bases; nucleotides outside the gene matches: 8. DNA of the CDR3: TGTGCCATCAGTGAGCAGGGGGCGCATAGGGCTGAAGCTTTCTTT. Its translation: CAISEQGAHRAEAFF.

The chain employs TRBV4-1 and TRBJ1-4; D ambiguous. V dropped 0 bases and J dropped 0 bases, with 8 bases sitting between them. Germline loops: CDR1 MGHRA, CDR2 YSYEKL. The CDR3 sequence is 16 residues long. CDR3 bases: TGCGCCAGCAGCCAAGAGCAGGCAGCAACTAATGAAAAACTGTTTTTT. The encoded protein is CASSQEQAATNEKLFF.

This clone was observed a single time. V usage is TRBV5-5 and J usage is TRBJ2-7, with D tentatively TRBD2 (5 bases). The V gene's germline CDR1 is SGHKS and CDR2 YYEKEE (reference sequence). V lost 3 bases, J lost 2 bases, and 12 bases lay in between. This CDR3 comprises 14 residues. For the CDR3, the DNA is TGTGCCAGCAGCTCGGGATCGGCTCCCTACGAGCAGTACTTC. Its translation: CASSSGSAPYEQYF. Based on the CDR3 plus reference TRBV5-5 and TRBJ2-7, the full variable domain is DAGVTQSPTHLIKTRGQQVTLRCSPISGHKSVSWYQQVLGQGPQFIFQYYEKEERGRGNFPDRFSARQFPNYSSELNVNALLLGDSALYLCASSSGSAPYEQYFGPGTRLTVT.

This chain connects TRBV5-1 to TRBJ2-5, with TRBD1 matching 9 bases. Germline V CDR1 and CDR2: SGHRS, YFSETQ. The CDR3 sequence is 16 residues long. V gave up 0 bases and J gave up 2 bases; unmatched junction bases: 5. The CDR3 loop is CASSLALGTGQETQYF. CDR3 nucleotides: TGCGCCAGCAGCTTGGCTCTCGGGACAGGGCAAGAGACCCAGTACTTC.

V is TRBV5-1 and J is TRBJ2-5; D assignment may be TRBD1 or TRBD2 (6 bases each). Trimming cost V 4 bases and J 5 bases, with 15 bases left between them. The CDR3 runs 14 residues. Germline V gene sequence: CDR1 SGHRS, CDR2 YFSETQ. The CDR3 nucleotides are TGCGCCAGCAGCCGCTCGGGGGCGCGGGAGACCCAGTACTTC. It codes for CASSRSGARETQYF.

The chain couples TRBV7-2 to TRBJ2-2, with D uncertain. Trimming took 5 bases from V and 7 from J, leaving 5 bases between them. There are 11 residues in the CDR3. Germline V gene lookup returns CDR1 SGHTA and CDR2 FQGNSA. The CDR3 region is CASSPFGELFF. DNA of the CDR3: TGTGCCAGCAGCCCATTCGGGGAGCTGTTTTTT. Full variable domain (remainder filled in from reference TRBV7-2 and TRBJ2-2): GAGVSQSPSNKVTEKGKDVELRCDPISGHTALYWYRQSLGQGLEFLIYFQGNSAPDKSGLPSDRFSAERTGGSVSTLTIQRTQQEDSAVYLCASSPFGELFFGEGSRLTVL.

This clone was seen a handful of times. This rearrangement joins TRBV4-3 to TRBJ2-4, with a weak D call TRBD1 (7 bases). Germline CDR1 reads LGHNA; CDR2 reads YSLEER. With 1 base removed from V and 6 bases from J, the gap between germline ends came to 19 bases. This CDR3 spans 17 amino acids. CDR3 nucleotide sequence: TGCGCCAGCAGCCAAGGCCGACAGGGAGGATTGGCAAACATTCAGTACTTC. Amino acid sequence: CASSQGRQGGLANIQYF.

The V call is TRBV5-1, the J call TRBJ1-1; 7 bases map to TRBD1. From germline, CDR1 is SGHRS and CDR2 YFSETQ. With 4 bases clipped from V and 3 bases from J, the junction kept 6 bases outside the gene matches. The CDR3 has 14 residues. The CDR3 coding sequence is TGCGCCAGCAGCAAGACAGGGCAGGACACTGAAGCTTTCTTT. Its protein product is CASSKTGQDTEAFF.

The rearrangement joins TRBV10-3 to TRBJ1-1; D gene uncertain. V lost 8 bases and J 3 bases, leaving 16 bases between the germline ends. The CDR3 runs 14 residues. Germline assignment: CDR1 ENHRY and CDR2 SYGVKD. The CDR3 bases are TGTGCCATCTGGAGACCCGGAGAGGACACTGAAGCTTTCTTT. Protein: CAIWRPGEDTEAFF.

The chain carries TRBV7-6 and TRBJ1-6; D possibly corresponds to TRBD1 (5 bases). Per the germline V gene, CDR1 is SGHVS and CDR2 is FNYEAQ. This CDR3 is built from 17 residues. With 5 bases removed from V and 0 bases from J, the gap between germline ends came to 14 bases. CDR3 sequence reads: CASSEEGRVSYNSPLHF. CDR3 DNA sequence: TGTGCCAGCAGCGAAGAGGGGAGAGTCTCCTATAATTCACCCCTCCACTTT.

The chain employs TRBV4-3 and TRBJ1-2; D gene unclear. The V gene lost 0 bases and the J gene lost 8 bases, with 13 bases spanning the gap. Germline V gives CDR1 LGHNA, CDR2 YSLEER. The CDR3 loop spans 14 amino acids. CDR3 nucleotide sequence: TGCGCCAGCAGCCAAGAAAAGGGCTTGGGGGGCTACACCTTC. Amino acid sequence: CASSQEKGLGGYTF.

This chain uses TRBV25-1 with TRBJ1-2; D ambiguous. V lost 3 bases to trimming and J lost 4 bases, with 12 bases between them. Per germline, CDR1 MGHDK and CDR2 SYGVNS. The CDR3 is 14 amino acids. CDR3 residues: CASSESGEGYGYTF. CDR3 nucleotide sequence: TGTGCCAGCAGTGAGAGCGGGGAGGGCTATGGCTACACCTTC.

The chain joins TRBV4-2 to TRBJ2-2, with TRBD2 matching 7 bases. The CDR3 runs 17 residues. With V trimmed by 1 base and J by 4 bases, 9 bases remained unmatched. Germline V gene lookup returns CDR1 LGHNA and CDR2 YNFKEQ. The CDR3, as DNA: TGTGCCAGCAGCCAAGCCGCGGGGGTAGCGTCCACCGGGGAGCTGTTTTTT. This gives the protein CASSQAAGVASTGELFF.